The 6 T cell receptor beta chains below come from one sample, sequenced in a study of T cells after yellow fever vaccination. TCRdb called the 5' RACE reads again in MiXCR, with one record for every CDR3 protein. The sample yields just over 300,000 distinct CDR3 sequences, 3% to 4.5% seen once. The material was PBMCs, obtained on the day of the yellow fever booster vaccination. The receptors stem from a man aged 18 to 29 who received the YFV17D yellow fever vaccine.

This clonotype was detected many times. The CDR3 region is CSASPDRETEAFF. DNA of the CDR3: TGCAGTGCTAGCCCGGACAGGGAAACTGAAGCTTTCTTT. The V gene is TRBV20-1, the J gene TRBJ1-1, with TRBD1 matching 8 bases. Trimming at V came to 3 bases and at J to 5 bases, leaving 5 bases not matched to a gene. Per the germline V gene, CDR1 is DFQATT and CDR2 is SNEGSKA (reference sequence). This CDR3 has 13 amino acids.

This rearrangement joins TRBV3-1 to TRBJ2-2, with 10 bases matching TRBD2. Germline loops: CDR1 LGHDT, CDR2 YNNKEL (reference sequence). The CDR3 is 16 amino acids. V was clipped by 4 bases and J by 4 bases; unmatched bases: 6. The CDR3 here is CASSLPSGGATGELFF. CDR3 nucleotide sequence: TGTGCCAGCAGCCTCCCAAGCGGGGGGGCCACCGGGGAGCTGTTTTTT.

This clonotype came up many times. This chain links TRBV6-6 with TRBJ2-2, with TRBD2 matching 7 bases. The germline CDR1 and CDR2 sequences are MNHNY and SVGAGI (reference sequence). CDR3 length equals 11 residues. The CDR3 loop reads CGVAGTGELFF. The CDR3 DNA sequence: TGTGGGGTAGCGGGCACCGGGGAGCTGTTTTTT.

This clonotype was counted many times. The rearrangement links TRBV12-3 or TRBV12-4 to TRBJ1-1, with a possible D match to TRBD1 (5 bases). V lost 4 bases, J lost 2 bases, and 11 bases lay in between. The CDR3 extends over 14 amino acids. The CDR3 DNA sequence: TGTGCCAGCAGTTCCTCGGACACCAACACTGAAGCTTTCTTT. It is translated as CASSSSDTNTEAFF.

This clonotype occurred many times. The gene calls are TRBV5-1 and TRBJ2-7; TRBD1 aligns across 8 bases. This CDR3 is built from 15 residues. With 0 bases clipped from V and 7 bases from J, the junction kept 9 bases outside the gene matches. Germline V lookup: CDR1 SGHRS, CDR2 YFSETQ. CDR3 nucleotides: TGCGCCAGCAGCTTGGACGGGCAGGGGGCACGGGAGCAGTACGTC. Protein: CASSLDGQGAREQYV.

This chain joins TRBV7-2 and TRBJ2-7, with a possible D match to TRBD1 (5 bases). The CDR3 is 14 amino acids. The germline gives CDR1 SGHTA, CDR2 FQGNSA. With 4 bases removed from V and 3 bases from J, the gap between germline ends came to 13 bases. The CDR3 is CASSSLTESYEQYF. DNA of the CDR3: TGTGCCAGCAGCTCTCTGACAGAGAGCTACGAGCAGTACTTC.